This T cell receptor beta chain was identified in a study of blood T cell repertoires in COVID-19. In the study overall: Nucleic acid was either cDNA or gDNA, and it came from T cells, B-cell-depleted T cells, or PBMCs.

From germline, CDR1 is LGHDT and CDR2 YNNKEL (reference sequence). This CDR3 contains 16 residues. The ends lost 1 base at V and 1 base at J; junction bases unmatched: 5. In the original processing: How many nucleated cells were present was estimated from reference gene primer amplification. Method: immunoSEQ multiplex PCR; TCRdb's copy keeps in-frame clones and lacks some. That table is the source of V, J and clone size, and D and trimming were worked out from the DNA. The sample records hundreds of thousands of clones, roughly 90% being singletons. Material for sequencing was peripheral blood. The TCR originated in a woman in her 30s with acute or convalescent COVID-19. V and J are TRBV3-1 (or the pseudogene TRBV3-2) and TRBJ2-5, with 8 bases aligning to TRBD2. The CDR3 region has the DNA TGTGCCAGCAGCCAAGCGTTAGCGGGGATCCAAGAGACCCAGTACTTC. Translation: CASSQALAGIQETQYF.